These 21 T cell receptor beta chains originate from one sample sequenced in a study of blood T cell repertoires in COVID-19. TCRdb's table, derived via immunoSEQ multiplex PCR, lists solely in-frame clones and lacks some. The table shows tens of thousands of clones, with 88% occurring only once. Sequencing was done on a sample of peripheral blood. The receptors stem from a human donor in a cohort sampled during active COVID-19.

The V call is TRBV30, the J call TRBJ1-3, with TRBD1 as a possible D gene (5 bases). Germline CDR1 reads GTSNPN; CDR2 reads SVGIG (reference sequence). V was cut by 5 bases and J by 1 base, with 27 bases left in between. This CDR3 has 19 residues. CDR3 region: CAWGGLHTIWEGSGNTIYF. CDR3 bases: TGTGCCTGGGGAGGGCTCCACACGATATGGGAGGGGTCTGGAAACACCATATATTTT. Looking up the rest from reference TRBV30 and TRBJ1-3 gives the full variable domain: SQTIHQWPATLVQPVGSPLSLECTVEGTSNPNLYWYRQAAGRGLQLLFYSVGIGQISSEVPQNLSASRPQDRQFILSSKKLLLSDSGFYLCAWGGLHTIWEGSGNTIYFGEGSWLTVV.

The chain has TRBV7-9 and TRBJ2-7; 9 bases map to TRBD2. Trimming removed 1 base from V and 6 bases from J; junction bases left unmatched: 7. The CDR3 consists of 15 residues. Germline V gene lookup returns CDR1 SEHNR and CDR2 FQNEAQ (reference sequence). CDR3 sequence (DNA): TGTGCCAGCAGCTTAGGGGCTAGCGGGGCCCGCGAGCAGTACTTC. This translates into CASSLGASGAREQYF.

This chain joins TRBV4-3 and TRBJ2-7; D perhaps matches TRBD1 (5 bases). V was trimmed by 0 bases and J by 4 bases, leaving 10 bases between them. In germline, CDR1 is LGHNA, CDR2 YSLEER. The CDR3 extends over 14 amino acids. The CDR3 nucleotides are TGCGCCAGCAGCCAAGAGGCAGGGTTTTACGAGCAGTACTTC. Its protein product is CASSQEAGFYEQYF.

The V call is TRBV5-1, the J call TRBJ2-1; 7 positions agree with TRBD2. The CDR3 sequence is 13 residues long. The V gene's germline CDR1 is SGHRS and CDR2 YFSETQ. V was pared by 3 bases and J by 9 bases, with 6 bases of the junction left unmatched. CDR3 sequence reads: CASSWEGWGEQFF. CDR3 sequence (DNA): TGCGCCAGCAGCTGGGAGGGGTGGGGTGAGCAGTTCTTC.

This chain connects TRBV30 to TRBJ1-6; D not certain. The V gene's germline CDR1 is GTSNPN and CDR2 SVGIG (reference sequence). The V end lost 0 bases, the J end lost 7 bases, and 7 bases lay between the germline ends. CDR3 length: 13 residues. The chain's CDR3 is CAWSVRENSPLHF. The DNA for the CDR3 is TGTGCCTGGAGTGTACGCGAGAATTCACCCCTCCACTTT.

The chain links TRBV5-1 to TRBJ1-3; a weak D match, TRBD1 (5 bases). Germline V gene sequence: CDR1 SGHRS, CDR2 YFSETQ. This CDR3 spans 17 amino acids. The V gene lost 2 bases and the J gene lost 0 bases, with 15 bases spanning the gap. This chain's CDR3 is CASSFGPTGGSGNTIYF. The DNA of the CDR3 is TGCGCCAGCAGCTTCGGGCCCACGGGGGGCTCTGGAAACACCATATATTTT.

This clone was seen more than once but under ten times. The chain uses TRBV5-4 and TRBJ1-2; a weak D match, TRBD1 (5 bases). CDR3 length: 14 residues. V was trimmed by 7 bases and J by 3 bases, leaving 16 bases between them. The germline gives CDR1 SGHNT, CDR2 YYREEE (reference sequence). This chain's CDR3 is CASGWRGRDYGYTF. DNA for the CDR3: TGTGCCAGCGGGTGGAGGGGCCGTGACTATGGCTACACCTTC.

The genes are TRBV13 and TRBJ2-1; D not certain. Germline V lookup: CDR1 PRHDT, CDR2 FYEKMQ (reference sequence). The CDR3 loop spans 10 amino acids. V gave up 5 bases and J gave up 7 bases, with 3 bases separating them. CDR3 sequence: CASSQNEQFF. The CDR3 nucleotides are TGTGCCAGCAGCCAAAATGAGCAGTTCTTC.

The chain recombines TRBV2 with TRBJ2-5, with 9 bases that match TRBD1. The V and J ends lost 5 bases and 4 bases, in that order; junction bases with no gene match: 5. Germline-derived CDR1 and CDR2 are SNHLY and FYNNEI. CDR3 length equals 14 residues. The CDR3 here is CASSLGQGGETQYF. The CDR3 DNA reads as TGTGCCAGCAGTTTGGGACAGGGAGGAGAGACCCAGTACTTC. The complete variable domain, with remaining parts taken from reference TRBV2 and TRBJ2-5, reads EPEVTQTPSHQVTQMGQEVILRCVPISNHLYFYWYRQILGQKVEFLVSFYNNEISEKSEIFDDQFSVERPDGSNFTLKIRSTKLEDSAMYFCASSLGQGGETQYFGPGTRLLVL.

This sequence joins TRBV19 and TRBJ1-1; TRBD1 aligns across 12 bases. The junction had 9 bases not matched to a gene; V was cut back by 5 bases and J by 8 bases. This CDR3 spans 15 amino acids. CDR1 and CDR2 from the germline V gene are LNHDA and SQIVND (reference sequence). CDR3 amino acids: CASSLTRDRGPEAFF. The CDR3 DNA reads TGTGCCAGTAGTTTGACCCGGGACAGGGGGCCGGAAGCTTTCTTT.

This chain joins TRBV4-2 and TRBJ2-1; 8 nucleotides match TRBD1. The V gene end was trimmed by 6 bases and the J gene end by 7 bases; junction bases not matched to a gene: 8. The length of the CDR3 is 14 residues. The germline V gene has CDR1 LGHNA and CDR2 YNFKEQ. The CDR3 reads CASSTGGNWNEQFF. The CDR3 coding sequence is TGTGCCAGCAGTACAGGGGGGAATTGGAATGAGCAGTTCTTC.

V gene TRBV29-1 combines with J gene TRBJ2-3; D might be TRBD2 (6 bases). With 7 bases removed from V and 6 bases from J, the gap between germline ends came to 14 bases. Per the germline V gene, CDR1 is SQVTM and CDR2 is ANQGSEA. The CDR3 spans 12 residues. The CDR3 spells CSGRGAPDTQYF. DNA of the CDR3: TGCAGCGGCCGCGGGGCTCCCGATACGCAGTATTTT.

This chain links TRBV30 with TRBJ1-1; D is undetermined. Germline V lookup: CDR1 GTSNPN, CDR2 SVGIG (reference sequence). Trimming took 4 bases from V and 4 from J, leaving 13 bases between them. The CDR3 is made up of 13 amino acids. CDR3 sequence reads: CAWTRGGRTEAFF. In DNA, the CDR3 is TGTGCCTGGACCCGGGGTGGACGCACTGAAGCTTTCTTT.

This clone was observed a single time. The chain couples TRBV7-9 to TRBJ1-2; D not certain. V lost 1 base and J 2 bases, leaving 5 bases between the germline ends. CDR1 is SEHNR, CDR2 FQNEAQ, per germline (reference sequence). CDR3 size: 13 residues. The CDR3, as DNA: TGTGCCAGCAGCTTAGATCTGAACTATGGCTACACCTTC. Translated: CASSLDLNYGYTF. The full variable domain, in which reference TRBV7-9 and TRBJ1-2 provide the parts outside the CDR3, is DTGVSQNPRHKITKRGQNVTFRCDPISEHNRLYWYRQTLGQGPEFLTYFQNEAQLEKSRLLSDRFSAERPKGSFSTLEIQRTEQGDSAMYLCASSLDLNYGYTFGSGTRLTVV.

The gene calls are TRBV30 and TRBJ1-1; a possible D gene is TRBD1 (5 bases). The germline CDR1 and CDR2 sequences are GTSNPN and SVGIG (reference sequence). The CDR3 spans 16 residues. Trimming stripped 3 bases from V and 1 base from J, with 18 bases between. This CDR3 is CAWREIWGGRNTEAFF. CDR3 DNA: TGTGCCTGGAGGGAGATATGGGGGGGAAGGAACACTGAAGCTTTCTTT.

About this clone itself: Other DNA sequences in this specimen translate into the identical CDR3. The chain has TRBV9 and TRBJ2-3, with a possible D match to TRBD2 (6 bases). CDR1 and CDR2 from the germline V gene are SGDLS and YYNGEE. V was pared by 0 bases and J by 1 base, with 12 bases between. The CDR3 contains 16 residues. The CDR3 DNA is TGTGCCAGCAGCGTAGCGGGCGGGGAAGGCACAGATACGCAGTATTTT. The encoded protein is CASSVAGGEGTDTQYF.

In DNA, the CDR3 is TGTGCCAGCTTTACGACAGTTGAAGAGCAGTACTTC. Protein sequence: CASFTTVEEQYF. The chain has TRBV6-5 and TRBJ2-7; maybe TRBD1 (5 bases). The germline CDR1 and CDR2 sequences are MNHEY and SVGAGI. Trimming pared 8 bases from V and 7 bases from J, leaving 15 bases between. The CDR3 extends over 12 amino acids.

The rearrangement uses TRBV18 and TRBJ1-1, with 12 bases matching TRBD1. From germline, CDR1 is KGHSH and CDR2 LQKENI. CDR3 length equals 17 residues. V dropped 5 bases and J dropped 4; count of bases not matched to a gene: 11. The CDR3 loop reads CASSNPGTGGDGTEAFF. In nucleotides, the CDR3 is TGTGCCAGCTCAAACCCCGGGACAGGGGGCGATGGCACTGAAGCTTTCTTT.

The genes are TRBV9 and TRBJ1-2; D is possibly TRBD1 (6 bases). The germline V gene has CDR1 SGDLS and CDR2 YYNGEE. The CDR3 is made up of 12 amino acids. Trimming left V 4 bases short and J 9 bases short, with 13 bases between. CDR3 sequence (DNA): TGTGCCAGCAGCTCCACAGGGAGAAGCTACACCTTC. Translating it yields CASSSTGRSYTF.

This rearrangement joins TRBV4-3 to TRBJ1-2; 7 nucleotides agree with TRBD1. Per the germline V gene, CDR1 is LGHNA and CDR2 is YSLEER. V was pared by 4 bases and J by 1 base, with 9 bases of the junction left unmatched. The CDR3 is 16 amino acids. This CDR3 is CASSRTGRGRNYGYTF. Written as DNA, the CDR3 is TGCGCCAGCAGCCGGACAGGCAGAGGACGTAACTATGGCTACACCTTC.

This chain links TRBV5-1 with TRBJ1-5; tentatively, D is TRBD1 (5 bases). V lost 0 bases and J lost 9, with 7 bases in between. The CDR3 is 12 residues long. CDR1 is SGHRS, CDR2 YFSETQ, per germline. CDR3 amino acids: CASSLAGGPQHF. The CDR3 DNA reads TGCGCCAGCAGCTTGGCGGGGGGGCCCCAGCATTTT.